This TCR beta chain comes out of a study of Graves' ophthalmopathy and Graves' hyperthyroidism. RNA served as the template for amplifying TCR beta CDR3 regions. Second-round multiplex PCR came after first-round RT-PCR with HTBI primers. TCRdb called the multiplex PCR reads again in MiXCR, with one record for every CDR3 protein. The sample holds about 1.1 million distinct CDR3 sequences, roughly two fifths seen once. Per germline, CDR1 SNHLY and CDR2 FYNNEI. The CDR3 contains 14 residues. With V trimmed by 2 bases and J by 3 bases, 2 bases remained unmatched. Input material: peripheral blood or thyroid tissue (not recorded which). The gene calls are TRBV2 and TRBJ2-7; 9 bases line up with TRBD1. The TCR originated in an adult man with Graves' hyperthyroidism. The CDR3 bases are TGTGCCAGCAGTGAAACAGGGGGCATCTACGAGCAGTACTTC. Translating gives CASSETGGIYEQYF.